Below, 28 T cell receptor beta chains from the same sample are listed, as sequenced in a study of cytomegalovirus exposure and HLA in healthy donors. PCR involved 60 Vbeta and 13 Jbeta primers. Method: immunoSEQ multiplex PCR; TCRdb's copy keeps in-frame clones and lacks some. This sample yields 130,000 to 150,000 clones, of which about 74% are seen a single time; approximately 13% belongs to the top ten. Material for sequencing was PBMCs. The source of these receptors is a man in his forties in good health and CMV-seropositive.

This rearrangement joins TRBV27 to TRBJ2-5, with a tentative D call TRBD2 (6 bases). Gene TRBJ2-7 matches the end of the DNA better, so the J call may be wrong. CDR3 length: 14 residues. Germline CDR1 reads MNHEY; CDR2 reads SMNVEV (reference sequence). As DNA, the CDR3 is TGTGCCAGCAGTCCCTCTAGCGCGGGCTACGAGCAGTACTTC. Protein sequence: CASSPSSAGYEQYF.

This clone was seen a handful of times. The rearrangement uses TRBV6-5 and TRBJ1-5; TRBD1 is a possible D gene (5 bases). Germline lookup yields CDR1 MNHEY and CDR2 SVGAGI. V gave up 7 bases and J gave up 5 bases, with 18 bases separating them. CDR3 length: 15 residues. The DNA for the CDR3 is TGTGCCAGCACACACGGGGGGGAAGCTGATCAGCCCCAGCATTTT. The encoded protein is CASTHGGEADQPQHF.

This sequence joins TRBV7-6 and TRBJ2-2; TRBD2 matches 12 bases. The CDR3 totals 16 residues. The germline V gene has CDR1 SGHVS and CDR2 FNYEAQ. Trimming removed 5 bases from V and 6 bases from J; junction bases left unmatched: 7. The CDR3 sequence: CASSPRLAGVAGELFF. The DNA for the CDR3 is TGTGCCAGCAGCCCCCGACTAGCGGGAGTGGCCGGGGAGCTGTTTTTT.

J is TRBJ2-5 and V is TRBV4-1, with 9 bases aligning to TRBD1. The germline V gene has CDR1 MGHRA and CDR2 YSYEKL. This CDR3 has 16 residues. V shed 3 bases and J 4 bases; nucleotides not matched to a gene: 9. This chain's CDR3 is CASSHQDRGDVETQYF. CDR3 nucleotide sequence: TGCGCCAGCAGCCATCAGGACAGGGGAGACGTAGAGACCCAGTACTTC.

This clone appeared a few times. The CDR3 sequence is CASSRDRRETQYF. The CDR3 DNA reads TGTGCCAGCAGCCGCGACAGGCGGGAGACCCAGTACTTC. The J gene is TRBJ2-5, the V gene TRBV5-6; a possible D gene is TRBD1 (6 bases). Trimming removed 4 bases from V and 5 bases from J, with 12 bases in between. Germline V gene sequence: CDR1 SGHDT, CDR2 YYEEEE. The CDR3 totals 13 residues.

The rearrangement uses TRBV7-8 and TRBJ2-2, with 8 bases identical to TRBD2. V was clipped by 2 bases and J by 3 bases; unmatched bases: 11. The CDR3 spans 18 residues. The germline V gene has CDR1 SGHVS and CDR2 FQNEAQ. CDR3 sequence reads: CASSLSTSAPTYTGELFF. The CDR3 coding sequence is TGTGCCAGCAGCTTATCGACTAGCGCTCCAACCTACACCGGGGAGCTGTTTTTT.

The J gene is TRBJ2-2, the V gene TRBV7-3, with unresolved D. Germline lookup yields CDR1 SGHTA and CDR2 FQGTGA. This CDR3 spans 14 amino acids. V was cut by 5 bases and J by 4 bases, with 11 bases left in between. The CDR3, as DNA: TGTGCCAGCAGCGTGAACCGGGTCACCGGGGAGCTGTTTTTT. This encodes CASSVNRVTGELFF.

This clone was seen a few times. The gene calls are TRBV30 and TRBJ2-7; 12 bases agree with TRBD2. The CDR3 covers 15 residues. J gave up 6 bases and V 0 bases, and 6 bases lay outside the gene matches. Germline V lookup: CDR1 GTSNPN, CDR2 SVGIG (reference sequence). The CDR3 is CAWSVLTSGSSEQYF. CDR3 sequence (DNA): TGTGCCTGGAGTGTACTGACTAGCGGGAGTTCCGAGCAGTACTTC.

The chain links TRBV7-9 to TRBJ2-7, with a tentative D call TRBD1 (6 bases). Trimming cost V 4 bases and J 3 bases, with 19 bases left between them. This CDR3 is built from 16 residues. Germline V gives CDR1 SEHNR, CDR2 FQNEAQ (reference sequence). CDR3 in amino acids: CASSSLAGDPNYEQYF. Here the CDR3 DNA reads TGTGCCAGCAGCTCATTGGCAGGGGACCCTAACTACGAGCAGTACTTC.

This chain links TRBV5-1 with TRBJ1-3; D remains unclear. CDR3 size: 13 residues. In germline, CDR1 is SGHRS, CDR2 YFSETQ. V lost 5 bases, J lost 4 bases, and 10 bases lay in between. The CDR3 sequence is CASSFDNGNTIYF. CDR3 DNA sequence: TGCGCCAGCAGTTTTGACAACGGAAACACCATATATTTT.

The rearrangement uses TRBV7-2 and TRBJ2-7; D might be TRBD2 (6 bases). This CDR3 region has 14 residues. The germline gives CDR1 SGHTA, CDR2 FQGNSA. V was shortened by 5 bases and J by 3 bases, with 14 bases between the two germline ends. CDR3 loop: CASSPGRERYEQYF. DNA of the CDR3: TGTGCCAGCAGCCCGGGCCGGGAGCGCTACGAGCAGTACTTC. The complete variable domain, with remaining parts taken from reference TRBV7-2 and TRBJ2-7, reads GAGVSQSPSNKVTEKGKDVELRCDPISGHTALYWYRQSLGQGLEFLIYFQGNSAPDKSGLPSDRFSAERTGGSVSTLTIQRTQQEDSAVYLCASSPGRERYEQYFGPGTRLTVT.

This clone has more than one count but fewer than ten. J is TRBJ2-7 and V is TRBV4-1; the match to TRBD2 covers 12 bases. Germline V CDR1 and CDR2: MGHRA, YSYEKL. The CDR3 is 16 residues long. Trimming removed 4 bases from V and 5 bases from J; junction bases left unmatched: 9. The chain's CDR3 is CASSRWTSGTGNEQYF. For the CDR3, the DNA is TGCGCCAGCAGCCGATGGACTAGCGGGACGGGTAACGAGCAGTACTTC.

V gene TRBV11-2 combines with J gene TRBJ2-1; 10 nucleotides align to TRBD2. With V trimmed by 7 bases and J by 7 bases, 7 bases remained unmatched. This CDR3 is 14 amino acids long. Germline V lookup: CDR1 SGHAT, CDR2 FQNNGV. CDR3 sequence: CASNLAGAGNEQFF. The DNA of the CDR3 is TGTGCCAGCAACCTAGCGGGAGCTGGTAATGAGCAGTTCTTC.

Here the CDR3 reads CASSYNNEQFF. Here the CDR3 DNA reads TGTGCCAGCAGCTATAACAATGAGCAGTTCTTC. The chain recombines TRBV6-5 with TRBJ2-1; no reliable D call. V shed 6 bases and J shed 5 bases, with 5 bases lying between them. The CDR3 consists of 11 residues. Germline V lookup: CDR1 MNHEY, CDR2 SVGAGI.

The chain carries TRBV5-5 and TRBJ1-3, with unresolved D. Trimming pared 0 bases from V and 8 bases from J, leaving 12 bases between. This CDR3 is 14 amino acids long. Germline V gene data show CDR1 as SGHKS and CDR2 as YYEKEE (reference sequence). The CDR3 loop is CASSLGYSGDTIYF. CDR3 nucleotide sequence: TGTGCCAGCAGCTTGGGCTACAGCGGGGACACCATATATTTT.

The V and J genes are TRBV2 and TRBJ2-5; D gene uncertain. Matching the DNA end better, TRBJ2-7 makes the J call doubtful. Germline lookup yields CDR1 SNHLY and CDR2 FYNNEI. CDR3 length equals 14 residues. The CDR3 nucleotides are TGTGCCAGCACCTTAGCACCCCGCTCCTACGAGCAGTACTTC. It translates to CASTLAPRSYEQYF.

V and J are TRBV19 and TRBJ1-5, with D possibly TRBD1 on 5 matching bases. The germline gives CDR1 LNHDA, CDR2 SQIVND (reference sequence). The V and J ends lost 6 bases and 3 bases respectively, with 15 bases between them. This CDR3 contains 15 residues. CDR3 in amino acids: CASSRVGDYNQPQHF. The CDR3 coding sequence is TGTGCCAGTAGCCGCGTAGGGGACTACAATCAGCCCCAGCATTTT.

This clone is a singleton in its sample. V usage is TRBV4-3 and J usage is TRBJ2-2; TRBD2 might be the D (6 bases). The CDR3 is 14 amino acids. Germline assignment: CDR1 LGHNA and CDR2 YSLEER. V was pared by 0 bases and J by 9 bases, with 11 bases between. The CDR3 region has the DNA TGCGCCAGCAGCCAAGACTCCGGGGGTTGGGAGCTGTTTTTT. It translates to CASSQDSGGWELFF.

The V gene is TRBV5-8, the J gene TRBJ2-7; D is unresolved. The CDR3 has 13 amino acids. Germline CDR1 and CDR2: SGHTS and YDEGEE. V was pared by 0 bases and J by 4 bases, with 8 bases between. CDR3 loop: CASSLVSHYEQYF. The DNA for the CDR3 is TGTGCCAGCAGCTTGGTTTCCCATTACGAGCAGTACTTC.

This chain links TRBV5-6 with TRBJ2-3; D possibly corresponds to TRBD2 (6 bases). V lost 6 bases to trimming and J lost 6 bases, with 14 bases between them. Germline V gives CDR1 SGHDT, CDR2 YYEEEE. The CDR3 loop spans 13 amino acids. DNA for the CDR3: TGTGCCAGCACCCAGACTAGACGCGATACGCAGTATTTT. Its protein product is CASTQTRRDTQYF.

This chain connects TRBV5-4 to TRBJ2-5, with D tentatively TRBD2 (5 bases). Looked up from germline, CDR1 is SGHNT and CDR2 is YYREEE (reference sequence). V lost 0 bases to trimming and J lost 5 bases, with 14 bases between them. This CDR3 region has 15 residues. The CDR3 spells CASSLDAGGTETQYF. The CDR3 nucleotides are TGTGCCAGCAGCTTGGACGCAGGAGGTACGGAGACCCAGTACTTC.

As DNA, the CDR3 is TGTGTCAGAAGCTTATTTTACCCCCCTGAGGCTGAACGCTACAATGAGCAGTTCTTC. Amino acids: CVRSLFYPPEAERYNEQFF. The chain combines TRBV7-5 with TRBJ2-1; the D call TRBD2 from the table was never checked on the DNA. TRBV7-5 is described as a pseudogene. The CDR3 runs 19 residues.

The chain is built from TRBV11-2 and TRBJ2-7, with a weak D call TRBD2 (5 bases). Germline V CDR1 and CDR2: SGHAT, FQNNGV. The V end was cut by 5 bases, the J end by 6 bases, with 20 bases between. The CDR3 covers 15 residues. The CDR3 DNA follows: TGTGCCAGCAGCCAAATCATCCGGGGAATGGTCGAGCAGTACTTC. It encodes CASSQIIRGMVEQYF.

The chain links TRBV2 to TRBJ2-7; D may be TRBD1 (7 bases). V lost 5 bases and J 4 bases, leaving 9 bases between the germline ends. CDR1 and CDR2 from the germline V gene are SNHLY and FYNNEI. There are 12 residues in the CDR3. CDR3 amino acids: CASSSGGYEQYF. CDR3 DNA: TGTGCCAGCAGTTCAGGGGGGTACGAGCAGTACTTC.

This clone was observed a single time. The gene calls are TRBV27 and TRBJ2-7; maybe TRBD1 (5 bases). Germline CDR1 MNHEY, CDR2 SMNVEV (reference sequence). The CDR3 has 14 amino acids. Trimming took 3 bases from V and 2 from J, leaving 11 bases between them. In DNA form, the CDR3 reads TGTGCCAGCAGTTTCTTAGACAGAACCTACGAGCAGTACTTC. Translating gives CASSFLDRTYEQYF.

This sequence joins TRBV7-3 and TRBJ2-2, with D possibly matching TRBD2 (5 bases). Trimming left V 8 bases short and J 6 bases short, with 10 bases between. Germline values: CDR1 SGHTA, CDR2 FQGTGA. CDR3 length: 12 amino acids. The CDR3 is CASLKEAGELFF. The CDR3 DNA sequence: TGTGCCAGCTTGAAGGAGGCCGGGGAGCTGTTTTTT.

The chain has TRBV10-2 and TRBJ1-1; TRBD1 might be the D (6 bases). The CDR3 spans 12 residues. In germline, CDR1 is WSHSY, CDR2 SAAADI. V lost 5 bases, J lost 3 bases, and 7 bases lay in between. The CDR3 sequence is CASSRTDTEAFF. The CDR3 bases are TGCGCCAGCAGTCGGACAGACACTGAAGCTTTCTTT.

The chain joins TRBV7-9 to TRBJ2-1, with 7 bases that match TRBD1. Germline loops: CDR1 SEHNR, CDR2 FQNEAQ (reference sequence). J gave up 2 bases and V 1 base, and 2 bases lay outside the gene matches. This CDR3 has 15 residues. This chain's CDR3 is CASSLGQGAYNEQFF. The CDR3 DNA follows: TGTGCCAGCAGCTTAGGACAGGGAGCCTACAATGAGCAGTTCTTC.